What follows are 26 T cell receptor beta chains derived from one specimen sequenced in a study of T cells after yellow fever vaccination. One entry per CDR3 protein, called by TCRdb with MiXCR from the 5' RACE reads. The data hold under 150,000 distinct CDR3 sequences, with 7.7% observed a single time. This specimen was CD4+ T cells sorted from PBMCs, taken 5 days after the yellow fever booster vaccination. The receptors shown here come from a man younger than 45 who received the YFV17D yellow fever vaccine.

This clonotype has more than one count but fewer than ten. The chain recombines TRBV12-3 or TRBV12-4 with TRBJ2-5, with 8 bases that match TRBD1. The CDR3 extends over 15 amino acids. V lost 3 bases, J lost 2 bases, and 5 bases stayed unmatched. The CDR3 nucleotides are TGTGCCAGCAGTTTCATCGGGACAGGTCAAGAGACCCAGTACTTC. Protein: CASSFIGTGQETQYF.

This clonotype has ten or more counts. The V gene is TRBV21-1, the J gene TRBJ2-2; the D segment call TRBD1 is taken from the table without a DNA check. TRBV21-1 is assigned pseudogene status. The CDR3 sequence is 17 residues long. In DNA form, the CDR3 reads TGTGCCAGCAGCAAAAACATAATGCCCCGGGGGACCGGGGAGCTGTTTTTT. Translation gives CASSKNIMPRGTGELFF.

Many counts were recorded for this clonotype. The V call is TRBV12-3 or TRBV12-4, the J call TRBJ2-1, with 12 bases fitting TRBD2. Trimming cost V 6 bases and J 8 bases; bases outside gene matches: 8. There are 15 residues in the CDR3. The CDR3 loop is CASRDKTSGSYEQFF. The CDR3 nucleotides read TGTGCCAGCAGGGACAAGACTAGCGGGAGCTATGAGCAGTTCTTC.

There are many counts of this clonotype. The gene calls are TRBV11-2 and TRBJ2-1; 13 nucleotides match TRBD2. V shed 4 bases, J shed 0 bases, and the junction held 12 bases outside the gene matches. The CDR3 is 20 amino acids. Germline V lookup: CDR1 SGHAT, CDR2 FQNNGV. CDR3 region: CASSSKPGLAGFSSYNEQFF. The CDR3 DNA is TGTGCCAGCAGCTCCAAACCGGGACTAGCGGGATTTAGCTCCTACAATGAGCAGTTCTTC. Drawing the rest from reference TRBV11-2 and TRBJ2-1, the complete variable domain is EAGVAQSPRYKIIEKRQSVAFWCNPISGHATLYWYQQILGQGPKLLIQFQNNGVVDDSQLPKDRFSAERLKGVDSTLKIQPAKLEDSAVYLCASSSKPGLAGFSSYNEQFFGPGTRLTVL.

This clonotype was found many times. The V and J genes are TRBV20-1 and TRBJ2-3; TRBD2 agrees at 9 bases. CDR3 length: 14 residues. CDR1 and CDR2 (germline): DFQATT, SNEGSKA (reference sequence). Losses at the gene ends were 2 bases for V and 6 bases for J; bases not matched to a gene: 6. This CDR3 is CSARKLAGLDTQYF. CDR3 bases: TGCAGTGCTAGAAAGCTAGCGGGACTGGATACGCAGTATTTT.

The sample holds many counts of this clonotype. This chain joins TRBV4-3 and TRBJ2-1, with D unclear. The V gene lost 0 bases and the J gene lost 9 bases, with 6 bases spanning the gap. Germline values: CDR1 LGHNA, CDR2 YSLEER. This CDR3 has 12 amino acids. CDR3 protein: CASSQDFREQFF. For the CDR3, the DNA is TGCGCCAGCAGCCAAGATTTTCGTGAGCAGTTCTTC.

In this sample, this clonotype turned up many times. The CDR3 DNA is TGTGCCAGCAGCTTAGCGTTGGGACAGGACTACGAGCAGTACTTC. Translating it yields CASSLALGQDYEQYF. The chain combines TRBV7-2 with TRBJ2-7, with 8 bases lining up with TRBD1. With 0 bases clipped from V and 3 bases from J, the junction kept 4 bases outside the gene matches. CDR3 length: 15 amino acids. The germline V gene has CDR1 SGHTA and CDR2 FQGNSA.

The chain uses TRBV5-1 and TRBJ2-6; no clear D. Trimming cost V 3 bases and J 0 bases, with 7 bases left between them. Germline-derived CDR1 and CDR2 are SGHRS and YFSETQ. The CDR3 contains 15 residues. The CDR3 spells CASSSQASGANVLTF. Written as DNA, the CDR3 is TGCGCCAGCAGCTCGCAGGCCTCTGGGGCCAACGTCCTGACTTTC. The entire variable domain, with the rest obtained from reference TRBV5-1 and TRBJ2-6, is as follows: KAGVTQTPRYLIKTRGQQVTLSCSPISGHRSVSWYQQTPGQGLQFLFEYFSETQRNKGNFPGRFSGRQFSNSRSEMNVSTLELGDSALYLCASSSQASGANVLTFGAGSRLTVL.

This clonotype appeared many times. V is TRBV20-1 and J is TRBJ2-3; TRBD2 matches 9 bases. This CDR3 is 14 amino acids long. Germline trimming cut 2 bases from V and 6 bases from J; bases unmatched to any gene: 6. Germline lookup yields CDR1 DFQATT and CDR2 SNEGSKA (reference sequence). CDR3 in DNA: TGCAGTGCTAGATCGGGTAGCGGGAGTGATACGCAGTATTTT. This sequence encodes CSARSGSGSDTQYF.

This chain joins TRBV27 and TRBJ2-7; D tentatively reads TRBD1 or TRBD2 (5 bases each). Trimming removed 5 bases from V and 3 bases from J, with 20 bases in between. Germline CDR1 is MNHEY and CDR2 is SMNVEV (reference sequence). The CDR3 loop spans 16 amino acids. The CDR3 DNA sequence: TGTGCCAGCAGTCCCCCCCGAGGGGACGCCTTCTACGAGCAGTACTTC. It codes for CASSPPRGDAFYEQYF.

At least ten counts were recorded for this clonotype. CDR3 amino acids: CSAGDRGHGYTF. As DNA, the CDR3 is TGCAGTGCAGGGGACAGGGGGCATGGCTACACCTTC. This rearrangement joins TRBV20-1 to TRBJ1-2; 12 nucleotides agree with TRBD1. Germline V gene data show CDR1 as DFQATT and CDR2 as SNEGSKA (reference sequence). Losses at the gene ends were 6 bases for V and 6 bases for J; bases not matched to a gene: 2. The CDR3 spans 12 residues.

This clonotype has at least ten counts. The gene calls are TRBV7-2 and TRBJ2-3; 9 bases map to TRBD1. This CDR3 region has 16 residues. CDR1 is SGHTA and CDR2 is FQGNSA in the germline V gene. With V trimmed by 5 bases and J by 2 bases, 8 bases remained unmatched. The CDR3 reads CASSRRTGAFTDTQYF. CDR3 DNA: TGTGCCAGCAGCCGGCGGACAGGGGCGTTCACAGATACGCAGTATTTT. The full variable domain, its missing parts supplied by reference TRBV7-2 and TRBJ2-3, is GAGVSQSPSNKVTEKGKDVELRCDPISGHTALYWYRQSLGQGLEFLIYFQGNSAPDKSGLPSDRFSAERTGGSVSTLTIQRTQQEDSAVYLCASSRRTGAFTDTQYFGPGTRLTVL.

In the case of this clonotype: At one end, the junction sequence differs from germline, possibly due to a read error. The chain is built from TRBV3-1 and TRBJ2-3; D tentatively reads TRBD1 or TRBD2 (5 bases each). Germline V gene sequence: CDR1 LGHDT, CDR2 YNNKEL (reference sequence). This CDR3 contains 15 residues. This chain's CDR3 is CASSNRGLSTHTQYF. The CDR3, as DNA: TGTGCCAGCAGCAACCGGGGCCTTTCCACACATACGCAGTATTTT.

The table lists this clonotype with many counts. The V and J genes are TRBV20-1 and TRBJ1-2; D might be TRBD1 (5 bases). V lost 3 bases and J lost 4, with 21 bases in between. The length of the CDR3 is 16 residues. Germline assignment: CDR1 DFQATT and CDR2 SNEGSKA (reference sequence). The CDR3 sequence: CSASPPPGAGPYGYTF. The DNA of the CDR3 is TGCAGTGCTAGCCCCCCCCCTGGAGCGGGACCCTATGGCTACACCTTC.

V gene TRBV5-1 combines with J gene TRBJ2-2; 9 bases are shared with TRBD1. Germline trimming cut 1 base from V and 4 bases from J; bases unmatched to any gene: 2. Germline V gene sequence: CDR1 SGHRS, CDR2 YFSETQ. This CDR3 is 15 amino acids long. For the CDR3, the DNA is TGCGCCAGCAGCTTGACGGGACAGGGCACCGGGGAGCTGTTTTTT. Amino acids: CASSLTGQGTGELFF. The complete variable domain, with remaining parts taken from reference TRBV5-1 and TRBJ2-2, reads KAGVTQTPRYLIKTRGQQVTLSCSPISGHRSVSWYQQTPGQGLQFLFEYFSETQRNKGNFPGRFSGRQFSNSRSEMNVSTLELGDSALYLCASSLTGQGTGELFFGEGSRLTVL.

This clonotype was seen at least ten times. The rearrangement joins TRBV2 to TRBJ2-5; unclear D gene. V was shortened by 7 bases and J by 7 bases, with 16 bases between the two germline ends. CDR1 and CDR2 (germline): SNHLY, FYNNEI. The CDR3 spans 13 residues. As DNA, the CDR3 is TGTGCCAGCACCGATAACGGAGAAGTGACCCAGTACTTC. Translation: CASTDNGEVTQYF.

This clonotype was observed at least ten times. The rearrangement links TRBV5-1 to TRBJ2-7; D may be TRBD2 (5 bases). The CDR3 spans 15 residues. V lost 4 bases and J lost 4, with 18 bases in between. Germline CDR1 SGHRS, CDR2 YFSETQ. Written as DNA, the CDR3 is TGCGCCAGCAGCCCGGGGAATCCCCAAACTTACGAGCAGTACTTC. This sequence encodes CASSPGNPQTYEQYF.

Many counts were recorded for this clonotype. V is TRBV20-1 and J is TRBJ2-1; D perhaps matches TRBD1 (6 bases). Germline values: CDR1 DFQATT, CDR2 SNEGSKA (reference sequence). The CDR3 is 13 amino acids. V shed 4 bases and J shed 4 bases, with 11 bases lying between them. The CDR3 loop reads CSATGGQYNEQFF. The CDR3, as DNA: TGCAGTGCTACTGGGGGCCAGTACAATGAGCAGTTCTTC.

This chain uses TRBV20-1 with TRBJ2-1; D is ambiguous. Looked up from germline, CDR1 is DFQATT and CDR2 is SNEGSKA (reference sequence). With 5 bases removed from V and 9 bases from J, the gap between germline ends came to 11 bases. This CDR3 spans 11 amino acids. This CDR3 reads CSASTGREQFF. The CDR3 nucleotides are TGCAGTGCTTCCACCGGACGTGAGCAGTTCTTC.

This clonotype was observed many times. The chain recombines TRBV6-2 or TRBV6-3 with TRBJ2-3; unclear D gene. The V end lost 2 bases, the J end lost 6 bases, and 15 bases lay between the germline ends. This CDR3 is built from 15 residues. Germline assignment: CDR1 MNHEY and CDR2 SVGEGT. The CDR3 spells CASSYRRLGGDTQYF. CDR3 coding DNA: TGTGCCAGCAGTTACCGACGGCTCGGTGGGGATACGCAGTATTTT.

The sample holds many counts of this clonotype. J is TRBJ2-3 and V is TRBV19; D unresolved. With 5 bases removed from V and 4 bases from J, the gap between germline ends came to 13 bases. CDR1 and CDR2 from the germline V gene are LNHDA and SQIVND (reference sequence). This CDR3 contains 14 residues. Here the CDR3 reads CASSALFSPDTQYF. For the CDR3, the DNA is TGTGCCAGTAGTGCTCTCTTCTCTCCAGATACGCAGTATTTT.

This clonotype was detected many times. The genes are TRBV7-2 and TRBJ2-5, with 9 positions matching TRBD1. The CDR3 totals 14 residues. With V trimmed by 5 bases and J by 4 bases, 5 bases remained unmatched. Germline CDR1 reads SGHTA; CDR2 reads FQGNSA. The CDR3 sequence: CASSRQGGPETQYF. The CDR3 DNA sequence: TGTGCCAGCAGCCGACAGGGGGGCCCAGAGACCCAGTACTTC.

This chain joins TRBV5-4 and TRBJ2-7, with a tentative D call TRBD1 (5 bases). Trimming shortened V by 1 base and J by 1 base, and 12 bases separated the two germline ends. There are 15 residues in the CDR3. Germline-derived CDR1 and CDR2 are SGHNT and YYREEE (reference sequence). In nucleotides, the CDR3 is TGTGCCAGCAGCTTGCAGGGTCCTGTGTCCTACGAGCAGTACTTC. Amino acid sequence: CASSLQGPVSYEQYF. The full variable domain, its missing parts supplied by reference TRBV5-4 and TRBJ2-7, is ETGVTQSPTHLIKTRGQQVTLRCSSQSGHNTVSWYQQALGQGPQFIFQYYREEENGRGNFPPRFSGLQFPNYSSELNVNALELDDSALYLCASSLQGPVSYEQYFGPGTRLTVT.

The sample holds many counts of this clonotype. The gene calls are TRBV5-1 and TRBJ2-7; 7 bases line up with TRBD2. Trimming at V came to 1 base and at J to 7 bases, leaving 11 bases not matched to a gene. This CDR3 has 15 residues. Per the germline V gene, CDR1 is SGHRS and CDR2 is YFSETQ. The CDR3 DNA reads TGCGCCAGCAGCTTGTGGGGAGGGTCCTCAGGGGAGCAGTACTTC. Amino acid sequence: CASSLWGGSSGEQYF.

V gene TRBV4-2 combines with J gene TRBJ2-3; 15 nucleotides match TRBD2. The CDR3 covers 15 residues. Germline CDR1 is LGHNA and CDR2 is YNFKEQ. V shed 3 bases, J shed 7 bases, and the junction held 2 bases outside the gene matches. CDR3 sequence: CASSQGTSGGNTQYF. CDR3 sequence (DNA): TGTGCCAGCAGCCAGGGGACTAGCGGGGGGAATACGCAGTATTTT.

This clonotype was seen many times. This chain links TRBV7-2 with TRBJ2-5; TRBD2 might be the D (6 bases). The CDR3 extends over 13 amino acids. The V and J ends lost 2 bases and 4 bases respectively, with 8 bases between them. CDR1 and CDR2 (germline): SGHTA, FQGNSA. CDR3 amino acids: CASSLNGGETQYF. In nucleotides, the CDR3 is TGTGCCAGCAGCTTAAACGGGGGAGAGACCCAGTACTTC.